Detailed here is one TCR beta chain. Clones were read by immunoSEQ multiplex PCR, and TCRdb kept only the in-frame ones, dropping some. The sample lists 250,000 to 350,000 clones, 85% seen once, with about 2.7% in the top ten. The germline V and J ends were trimmed by 3 bases and 6 bases, with 16 bases remaining between them. Germline CDR1 is SGHRS and CDR2 is YFSETQ. The CDR3 length is 16 residues. This sample was included in a study of blood T cell repertoires in COVID-19. For the study at large: Donors in the United States, Italy and Spain gave samples during acute or convalescent COVID-19. PBMCs, B-cell-depleted T cells, or T cells provided the cDNA or gDNA that made up the material.

This chain connects TRBV5-1 to TRBJ1-6, with D possibly matching TRBD1 (6 bases). Specimen: PBMCs or T cells enriched from blood (not recorded which). This TCR came from a woman aged 45-60 years who had recovered from COVID-19. CDR3 sequence: CASSSRGTGTNSPLHF. The CDR3 DNA is TGCGCCAGCAGCTCGAGGGGAACAGGGACTAATTCACCCCTCCACTTT.